This T cell receptor beta chain was profiled in a study of beta chain features in type 1 diabetes. Study results and limitations: For cells with high TCR expression, cDNA sequencing could yield over-representation.

Comment on this clone: The target antigen is unknown.

cDNA synthesis used the whole RNA isolate, giving expressed TCRB sequences. Roughly 3.5 million reads per sample on average were obtained from naive, central memory and regulatory T cell samples. The assay was immunoSEQ multiplex PCR, and TCRdb's table has in-frame clones only and misses some. The data contain around 280,000 clones, 7% to 9% of them seen just once; the ten biggest clones take up 1%. The material sequenced was central memory CD4+ T cells from blood. This sequence was found in a woman aged 18-30 years in good health.

CDR3 DNA sequence: TGTGCCTGGAGTCGACAGGGAGGAGCAGCTTTCTTT. Translated: CAWSRQGGAAFF. This chain joins TRBV30 and TRBJ1-1; TRBD1 aligns across 7 bases. CDR3 size: 12 residues. Germline values: CDR1 GTSNPN, CDR2 SVGIG (reference sequence). The junction had 7 bases not matched to a gene; V was cut back by 2 bases and J by 10 bases.